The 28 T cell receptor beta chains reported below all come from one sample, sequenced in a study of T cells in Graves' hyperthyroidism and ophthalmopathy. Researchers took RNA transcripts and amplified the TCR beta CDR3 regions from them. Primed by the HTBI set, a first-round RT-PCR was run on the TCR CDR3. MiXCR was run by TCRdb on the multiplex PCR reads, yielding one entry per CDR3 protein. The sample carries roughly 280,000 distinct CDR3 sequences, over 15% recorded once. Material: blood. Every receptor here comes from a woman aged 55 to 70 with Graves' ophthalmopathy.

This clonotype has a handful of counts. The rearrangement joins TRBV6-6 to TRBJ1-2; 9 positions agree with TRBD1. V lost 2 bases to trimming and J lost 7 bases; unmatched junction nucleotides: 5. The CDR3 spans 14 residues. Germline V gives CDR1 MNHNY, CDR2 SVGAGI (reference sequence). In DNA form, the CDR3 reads TGTGCCAGCAGTTACGGGACAGGGATTAGTGGCTACACCTTC. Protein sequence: CASSYGTGISGYTF.

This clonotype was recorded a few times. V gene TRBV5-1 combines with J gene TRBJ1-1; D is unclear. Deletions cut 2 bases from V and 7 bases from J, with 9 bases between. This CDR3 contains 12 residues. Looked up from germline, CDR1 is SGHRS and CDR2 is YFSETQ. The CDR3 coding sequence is TGCGCCAGCAGCTTTCCGAGTAGTGAAGCTTTCTTT. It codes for CASSFPSSEAFF.

CDR3 sequence reads: CASSIGVQSAKNIQYF. In nucleotides, the CDR3 is TGTGCCAGTAGTATTGGGGTTCAGAGCGCCAAAAACATTCAGTACTTC. The chain joins TRBV19 to TRBJ2-4; unclear D gene. The CDR3 is made up of 16 amino acids. Between the trimmed V and J ends, which lost 3 bases and 1 base, there was a span of 13 bases. Germline assignment: CDR1 LNHDA and CDR2 SQIVND (reference sequence).

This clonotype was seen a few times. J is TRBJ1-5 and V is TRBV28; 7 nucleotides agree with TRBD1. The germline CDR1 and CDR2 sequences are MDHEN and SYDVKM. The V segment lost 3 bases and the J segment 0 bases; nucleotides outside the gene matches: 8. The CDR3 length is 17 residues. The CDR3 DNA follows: TGTGCCAGCAGTTTCCTGGACAGGATAATTAGCAATCAGCCCCAGCATTTT. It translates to CASSFLDRIISNQPQHF.

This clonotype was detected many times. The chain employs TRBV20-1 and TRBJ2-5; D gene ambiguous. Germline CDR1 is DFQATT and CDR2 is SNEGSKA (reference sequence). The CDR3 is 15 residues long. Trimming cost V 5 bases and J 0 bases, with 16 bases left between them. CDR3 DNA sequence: TGCAGTGCTCACCTCGAAGGTTGGGACCAAGAGACCCAGTACTTC. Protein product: CSAHLEGWDQETQYF.

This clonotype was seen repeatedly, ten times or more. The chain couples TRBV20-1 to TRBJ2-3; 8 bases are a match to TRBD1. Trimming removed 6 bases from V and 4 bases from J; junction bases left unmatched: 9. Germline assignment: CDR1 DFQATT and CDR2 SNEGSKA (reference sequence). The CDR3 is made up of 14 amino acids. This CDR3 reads CSARPGQVPDTQYF. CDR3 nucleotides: TGCAGTGCAAGACCGGGACAGGTTCCAGATACGCAGTATTTT.

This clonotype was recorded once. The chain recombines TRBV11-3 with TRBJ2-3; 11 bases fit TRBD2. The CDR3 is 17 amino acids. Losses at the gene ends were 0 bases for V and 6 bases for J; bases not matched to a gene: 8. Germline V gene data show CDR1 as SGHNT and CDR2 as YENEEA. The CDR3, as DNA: TGTGCCAGCAGCTTAGATTGGACCCCTAGCGGGAGGGATACGCAGTATTTT. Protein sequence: CASSLDWTPSGRDTQYF.

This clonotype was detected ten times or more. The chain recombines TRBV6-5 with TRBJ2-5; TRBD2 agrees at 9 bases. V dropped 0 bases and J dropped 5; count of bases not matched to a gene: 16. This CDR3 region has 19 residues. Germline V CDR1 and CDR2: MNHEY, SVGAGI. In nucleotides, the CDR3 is TGTGCCAGCAGTTACTCGAGCCCTACCTCGCTCGCGGGGGGGGAGACCCAGTACTTC. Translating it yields CASSYSSPTSLAGGETQYF.

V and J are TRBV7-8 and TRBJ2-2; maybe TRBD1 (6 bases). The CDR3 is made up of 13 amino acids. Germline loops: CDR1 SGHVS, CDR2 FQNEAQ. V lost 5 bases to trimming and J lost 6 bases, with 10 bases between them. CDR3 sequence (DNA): TGTGCCAGCAGCCAGAAGGGGGCCGGGGAGCTGTTTTTT. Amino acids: CASSQKGAGELFF.

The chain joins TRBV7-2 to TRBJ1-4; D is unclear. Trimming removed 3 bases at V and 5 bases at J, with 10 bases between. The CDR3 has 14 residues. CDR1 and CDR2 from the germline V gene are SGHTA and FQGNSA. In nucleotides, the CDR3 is TGTGCCAGCAGCTTCAGCCCCTTCAATGAAAAACTGTTTTTT. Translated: CASSFSPFNEKLFF.

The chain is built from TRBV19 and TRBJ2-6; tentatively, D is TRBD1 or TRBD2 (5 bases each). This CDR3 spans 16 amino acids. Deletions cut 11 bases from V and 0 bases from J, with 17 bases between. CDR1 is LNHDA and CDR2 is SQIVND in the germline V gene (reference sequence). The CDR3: CASERGRASGANVLTF. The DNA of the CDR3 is TGTGCCTCCGAACGGGGACGGGCCTCTGGGGCCAACGTCCTGACTTTC.

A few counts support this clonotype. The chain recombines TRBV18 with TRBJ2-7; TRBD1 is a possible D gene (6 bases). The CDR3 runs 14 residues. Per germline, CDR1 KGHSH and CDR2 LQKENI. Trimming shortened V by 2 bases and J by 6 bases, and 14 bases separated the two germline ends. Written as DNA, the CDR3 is TGTGCCAGCTCACCAGAGGGAGCAGGGGTCGAGCAGTACTTC. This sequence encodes CASSPEGAGVEQYF.

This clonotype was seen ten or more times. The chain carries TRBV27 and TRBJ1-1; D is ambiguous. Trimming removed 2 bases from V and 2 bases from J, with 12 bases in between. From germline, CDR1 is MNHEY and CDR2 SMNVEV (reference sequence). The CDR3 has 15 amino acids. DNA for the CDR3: TGTGCCAGCAGTTTAGGGCGGACTCCTAACACTGAAGCTTTCTTT. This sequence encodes CASSLGRTPNTEAFF.

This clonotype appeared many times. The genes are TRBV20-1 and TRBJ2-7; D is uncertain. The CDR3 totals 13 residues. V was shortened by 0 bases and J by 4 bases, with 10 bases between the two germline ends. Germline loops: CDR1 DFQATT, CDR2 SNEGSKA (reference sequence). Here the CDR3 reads CSARDHRPYEQYF. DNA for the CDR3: TGCAGTGCTAGAGACCATCGACCTTACGAGCAGTACTTC.

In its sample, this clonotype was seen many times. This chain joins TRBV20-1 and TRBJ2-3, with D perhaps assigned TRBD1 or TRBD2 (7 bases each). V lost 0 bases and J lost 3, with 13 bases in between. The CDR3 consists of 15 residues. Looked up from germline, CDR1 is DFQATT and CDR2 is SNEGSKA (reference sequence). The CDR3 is CSAREFRGGTDTQYF. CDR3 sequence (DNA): TGCAGTGCTAGAGAGTTCAGGGGGGGAACAGATACGCAGTATTTT.

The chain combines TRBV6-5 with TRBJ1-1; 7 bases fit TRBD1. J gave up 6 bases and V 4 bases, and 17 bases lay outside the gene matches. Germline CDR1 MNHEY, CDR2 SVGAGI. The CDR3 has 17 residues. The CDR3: CASSSNSLLDRLAEAFF. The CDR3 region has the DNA TGTGCCAGCAGTTCCAACTCACTGCTGGACAGGCTAGCTGAAGCTTTCTTT.

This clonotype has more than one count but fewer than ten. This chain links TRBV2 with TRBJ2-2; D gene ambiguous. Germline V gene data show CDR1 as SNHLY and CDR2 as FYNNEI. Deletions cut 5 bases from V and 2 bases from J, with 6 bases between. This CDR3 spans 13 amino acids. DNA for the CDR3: TGTGCCAGCAGTTCCACTAACACCGGGGAGCTGTTTTTT. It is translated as CASSSTNTGELFF.

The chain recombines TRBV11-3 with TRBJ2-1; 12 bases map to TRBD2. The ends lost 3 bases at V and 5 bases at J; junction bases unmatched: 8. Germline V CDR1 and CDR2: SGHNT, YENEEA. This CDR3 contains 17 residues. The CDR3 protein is CASSFYLLAGGNNEQFF. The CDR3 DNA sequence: TGTGCCAGCAGCTTCTATCTGCTAGCGGGGGGGAACAATGAGCAGTTCTTC.

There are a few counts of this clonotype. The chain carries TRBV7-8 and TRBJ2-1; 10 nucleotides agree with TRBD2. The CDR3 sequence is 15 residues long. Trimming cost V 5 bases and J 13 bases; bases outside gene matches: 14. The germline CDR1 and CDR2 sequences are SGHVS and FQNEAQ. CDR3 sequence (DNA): TGTGCCAGCAGCCAAGCAGATAGGAGCGGGGGGGCTCAGTTCTTC. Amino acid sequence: CASSQADRSGGAQFF.

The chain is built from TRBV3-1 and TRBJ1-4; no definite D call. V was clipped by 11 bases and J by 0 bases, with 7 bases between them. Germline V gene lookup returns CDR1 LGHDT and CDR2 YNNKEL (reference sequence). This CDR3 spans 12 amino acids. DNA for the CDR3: TGTGCCTCGCAGGCAACTAATGAAAAACTGTTTTTT. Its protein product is CASQATNEKLFF.

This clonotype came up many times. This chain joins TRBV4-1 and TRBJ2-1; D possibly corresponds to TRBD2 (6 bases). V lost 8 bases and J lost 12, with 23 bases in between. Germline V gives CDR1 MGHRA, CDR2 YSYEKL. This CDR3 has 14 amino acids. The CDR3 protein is CASQALAGGSGQFF. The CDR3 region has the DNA TGCGCCAGCCAGGCACTAGCCGGAGGTTCGGGGCAGTTCTTC.

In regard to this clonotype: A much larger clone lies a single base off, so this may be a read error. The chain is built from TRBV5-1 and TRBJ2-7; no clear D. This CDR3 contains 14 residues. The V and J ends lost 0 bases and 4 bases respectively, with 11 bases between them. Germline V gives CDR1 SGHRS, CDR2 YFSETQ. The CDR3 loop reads CASSLGRLGYEQYF. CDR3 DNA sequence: TGCGCCAGCAGCTTGGGCAGGCTAGGGTACGAGCAGTACTTC.

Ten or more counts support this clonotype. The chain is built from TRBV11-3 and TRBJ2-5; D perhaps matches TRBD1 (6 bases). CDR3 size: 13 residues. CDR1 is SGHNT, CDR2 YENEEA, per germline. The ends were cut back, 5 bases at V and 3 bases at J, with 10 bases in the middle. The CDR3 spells CASSVHREETQYF. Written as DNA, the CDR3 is TGTGCCAGCAGCGTACACAGGGAAGAGACCCAGTACTTC.

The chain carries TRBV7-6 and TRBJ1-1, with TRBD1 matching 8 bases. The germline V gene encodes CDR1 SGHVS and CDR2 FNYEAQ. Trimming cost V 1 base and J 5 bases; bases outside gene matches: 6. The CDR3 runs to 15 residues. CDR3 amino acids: CASSLVGTGETEAFF. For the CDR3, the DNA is TGTGCCAGCAGCTTAGTCGGGACAGGAGAAACTGAAGCTTTCTTT.

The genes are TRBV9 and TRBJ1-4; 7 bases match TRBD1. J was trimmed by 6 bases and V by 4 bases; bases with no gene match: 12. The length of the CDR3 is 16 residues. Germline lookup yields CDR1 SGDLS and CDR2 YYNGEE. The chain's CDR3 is CASSTTISGTDEKLFF. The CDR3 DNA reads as TGTGCCAGCAGCACGACGATATCCGGGACAGATGAAAAACTGTTTTTT.

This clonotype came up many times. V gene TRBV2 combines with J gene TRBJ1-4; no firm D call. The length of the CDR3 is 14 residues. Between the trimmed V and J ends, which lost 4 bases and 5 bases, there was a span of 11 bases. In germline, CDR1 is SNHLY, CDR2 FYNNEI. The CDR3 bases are TGTGCCAGCAGTGTAATAAATGGGAATGAAAAACTGTTTTTT. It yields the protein CASSVINGNEKLFF. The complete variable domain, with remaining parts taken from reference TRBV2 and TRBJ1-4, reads EPEVTQTPSHQVTQMGQEVILRCVPISNHLYFYWYRQILGQKVEFLVSFYNNEISEKSEIFDDQFSVERPDGSNFTLKIRSTKLEDSAMYFCASSVINGNEKLFFGSGTQLSVL.

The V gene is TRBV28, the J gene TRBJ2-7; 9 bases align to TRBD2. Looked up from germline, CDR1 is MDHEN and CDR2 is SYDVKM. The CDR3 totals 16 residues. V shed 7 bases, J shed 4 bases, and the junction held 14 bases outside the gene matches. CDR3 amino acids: CASTPEGGRADYEQYF. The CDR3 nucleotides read TGTGCCAGCACCCCTGAAGGCGGGAGGGCCGATTACGAGCAGTACTTC.

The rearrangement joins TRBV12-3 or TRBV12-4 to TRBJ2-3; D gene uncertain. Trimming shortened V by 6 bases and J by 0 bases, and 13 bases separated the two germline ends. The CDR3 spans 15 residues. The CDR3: CASRFLPGSTDTQYF. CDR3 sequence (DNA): TGTGCCAGCAGATTTCTGCCCGGGAGCACAGATACGCAGTATTTT.